This TCR beta chain was captured in a study of cytomegalovirus exposure and HLA in healthy donors. Here immunoSEQ multiplex PCR was the method, and the copy in TCRdb shows in-frame clones only, minus some. Counted here are about 330,000 clones, about nine tenths occurring once; the ten biggest clones make up more than 0.8%. The CDR3 length is 14 residues. Deletions cut 7 bases from V and 4 bases from J, with 14 bases between. Germline CDR1 is MDHEN and CDR2 is SYDVKM. The receptor was isolated from a woman in her late teens or twenties in good health and CMV-seronegative. The sequenced sample consisted of PBMCs. The rearrangement links TRBV28 to TRBJ2-1; the D gene is possibly TRBD2 (6 bases). In DNA, the CDR3 is TGTGCCAGCAAGGGCGGGATGAATTACAATGAGCAGTTCTTC. It encodes CASKGGMNYNEQFF. Supplemented by reference TRBV28 and TRBJ2-1, the full variable domain reads DVKVTQSSRYLVKRTGEKVFLECVQDMDHENMFWYRQDPGLGLRLIYFSYDVKMKEKGDIPEGYSVSREKKERFSLILESASTNQTSMYLCASKGGMNYNEQFFGPGTRLTVL.